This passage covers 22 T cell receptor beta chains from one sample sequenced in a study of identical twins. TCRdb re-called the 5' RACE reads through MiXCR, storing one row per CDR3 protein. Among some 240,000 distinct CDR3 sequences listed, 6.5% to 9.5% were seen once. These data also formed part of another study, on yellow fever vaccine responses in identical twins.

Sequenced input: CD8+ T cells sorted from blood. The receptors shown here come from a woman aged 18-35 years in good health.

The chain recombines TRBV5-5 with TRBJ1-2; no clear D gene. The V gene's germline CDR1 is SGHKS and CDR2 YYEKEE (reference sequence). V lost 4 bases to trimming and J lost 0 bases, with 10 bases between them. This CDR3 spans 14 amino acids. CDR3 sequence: CASSPTGTNYGYTF. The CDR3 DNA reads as TGTGCCAGCAGCCCCACCGGAACTAACTATGGCTACACCTTC.

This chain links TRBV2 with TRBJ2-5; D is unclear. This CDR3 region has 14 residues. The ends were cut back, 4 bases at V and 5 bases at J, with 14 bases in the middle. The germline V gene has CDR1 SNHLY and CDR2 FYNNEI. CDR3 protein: CASSGLGEPETQYF. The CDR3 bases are TGTGCCAGCAGTGGTTTAGGAGAGCCCGAGACCCAGTACTTC.

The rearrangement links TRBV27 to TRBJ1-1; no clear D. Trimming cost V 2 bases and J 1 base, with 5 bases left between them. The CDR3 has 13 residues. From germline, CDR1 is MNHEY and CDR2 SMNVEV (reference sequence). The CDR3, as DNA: TGTGCCAGCAGTTTAAATGCGAACACTGAAGCTTTCTTT. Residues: CASSLNANTEAFF.

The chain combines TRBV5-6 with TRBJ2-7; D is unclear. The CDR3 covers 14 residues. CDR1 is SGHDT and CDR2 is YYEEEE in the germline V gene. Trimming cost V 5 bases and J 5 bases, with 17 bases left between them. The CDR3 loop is CASRHRAGLDEQYF. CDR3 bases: TGTGCCAGCAGGCACCGGGCCGGTCTTGACGAGCAGTACTTC. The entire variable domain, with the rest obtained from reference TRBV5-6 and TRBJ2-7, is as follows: DAGVTQSPTHLIKTRGQQVTLRCSPKSGHDTVSWYQQALGQGPQFIFQYYEEEERQRGNFPDRFSGHQFPNYSSELNVNALLLGDSALYLCASRHRAGLDEQYFGPGTRLTVT.

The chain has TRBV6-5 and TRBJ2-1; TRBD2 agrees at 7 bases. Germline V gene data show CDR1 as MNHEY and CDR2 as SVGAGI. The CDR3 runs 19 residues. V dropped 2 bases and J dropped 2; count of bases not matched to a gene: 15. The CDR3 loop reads CASSYGALSVGGTYNEQFF. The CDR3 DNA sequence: TGTGCCAGCAGTTACGGGGCCCTTAGCGTGGGGGGGACCTACAATGAGCAGTTCTTC.

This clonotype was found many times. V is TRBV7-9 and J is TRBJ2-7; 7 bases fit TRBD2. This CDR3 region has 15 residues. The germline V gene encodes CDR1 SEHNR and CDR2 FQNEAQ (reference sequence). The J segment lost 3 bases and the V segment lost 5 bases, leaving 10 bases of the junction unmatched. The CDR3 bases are TGTGCCAGCAGCCCTGGAGCGGGGACGGACTACGAGCAGTACTTC. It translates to CASSPGAGTDYEQYF.

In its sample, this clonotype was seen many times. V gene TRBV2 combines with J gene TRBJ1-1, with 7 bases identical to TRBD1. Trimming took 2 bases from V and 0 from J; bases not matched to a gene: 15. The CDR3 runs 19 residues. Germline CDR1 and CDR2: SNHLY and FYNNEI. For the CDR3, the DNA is TGTGCCAGCAGTGAAAACCCCGGACAGGCCTGGTTGATGAACACTGAAGCTTTCTTT. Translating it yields CASSENPGQAWLMNTEAFF.

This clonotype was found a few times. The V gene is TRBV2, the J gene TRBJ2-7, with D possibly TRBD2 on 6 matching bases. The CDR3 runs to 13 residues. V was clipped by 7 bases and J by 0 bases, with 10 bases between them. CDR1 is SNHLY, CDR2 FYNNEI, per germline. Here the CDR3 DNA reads TGTGCCAGCAAAGACGGGAGCTCCTACGAGCAGTACTTC. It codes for CASKDGSSYEQYF.

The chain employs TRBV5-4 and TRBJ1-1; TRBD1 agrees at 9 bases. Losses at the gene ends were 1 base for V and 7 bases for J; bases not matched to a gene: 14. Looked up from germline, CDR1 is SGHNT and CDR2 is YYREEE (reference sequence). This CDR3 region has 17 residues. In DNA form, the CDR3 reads TGTGCCAGCAGCTTGCAAGCGGGACAGGGTGACTATGGTGAAGCTTTCTTT. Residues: CASSLQAGQGDYGEAFF.

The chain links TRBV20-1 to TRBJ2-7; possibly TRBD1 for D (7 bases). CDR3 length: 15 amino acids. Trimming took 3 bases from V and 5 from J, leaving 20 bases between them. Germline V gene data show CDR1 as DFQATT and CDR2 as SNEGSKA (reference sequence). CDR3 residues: CSASPPAGGFDEQYF. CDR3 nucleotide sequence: TGCAGTGCTAGCCCTCCGGCAGGGGGGTTCGACGAGCAGTACTTC.

The CDR3 sequence is CASSLGMADTQYF. For the CDR3, the DNA is TGTGCCAGCAGTTTAGGCATGGCGGATACGCAGTATTTT. The chain couples TRBV27 to TRBJ2-3; D gene unclear. The germline CDR1 and CDR2 sequences are MNHEY and SMNVEV (reference sequence). CDR3 length: 13 residues. V was clipped by 2 bases and J by 6 bases, with 9 bases between them.

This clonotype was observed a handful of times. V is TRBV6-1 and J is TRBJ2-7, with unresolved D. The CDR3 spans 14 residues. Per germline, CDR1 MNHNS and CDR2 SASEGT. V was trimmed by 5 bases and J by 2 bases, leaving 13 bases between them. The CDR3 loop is CASSPGRATYEQYF. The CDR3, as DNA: TGTGCCAGCAGTCCTGGCCGGGCTACCTACGAGCAGTACTTC.

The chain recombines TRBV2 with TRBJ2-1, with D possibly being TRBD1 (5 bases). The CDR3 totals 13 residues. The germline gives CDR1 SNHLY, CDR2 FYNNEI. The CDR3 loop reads CAADSESYNEQFF. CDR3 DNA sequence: TGTGCAGCAGACAGCGAATCCTACAATGAGCAGTTCTTC.

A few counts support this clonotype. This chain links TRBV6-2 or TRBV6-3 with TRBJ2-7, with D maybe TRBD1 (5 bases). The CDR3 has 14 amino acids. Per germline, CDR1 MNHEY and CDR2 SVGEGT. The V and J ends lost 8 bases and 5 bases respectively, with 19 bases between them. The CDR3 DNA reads TGTGCCAGCCATAATATTCCAGGGTTCAACGAGCAGTACTTC. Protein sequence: CASHNIPGFNEQYF.

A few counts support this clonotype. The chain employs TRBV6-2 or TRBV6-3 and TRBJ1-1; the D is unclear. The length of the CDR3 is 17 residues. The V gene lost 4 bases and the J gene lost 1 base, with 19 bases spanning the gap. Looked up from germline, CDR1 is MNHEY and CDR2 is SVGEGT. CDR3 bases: TGTGCCAGCAGTTTCGATGCGATGGAGACTAGGAACACTGAAGCTTTCTTT. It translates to CASSFDAMETRNTEAFF.

This chain's CDR3 is CASSFAGQRSYEQYF. The CDR3 DNA reads as TGTGCCAGCAGCTTTGCCGGACAAAGATCCTACGAGCAGTACTTC. The J gene is TRBJ2-7, the V gene TRBV7-9; a possible D gene is TRBD1 (5 bases). This CDR3 has 15 residues. CDR1 SEHNR and CDR2 FQNEAQ come from the germline V gene (reference sequence). The germline V and J ends were trimmed by 3 bases and 1 base, with 13 bases remaining between them.

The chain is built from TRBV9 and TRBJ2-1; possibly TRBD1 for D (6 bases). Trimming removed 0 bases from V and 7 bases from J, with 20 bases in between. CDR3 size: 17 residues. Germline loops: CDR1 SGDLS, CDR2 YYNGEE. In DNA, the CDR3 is TGTGCCAGCAGCGTAGGGGGGCGACTGGCGCTGGGGAATGAGCAGTTCTTC. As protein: CASSVGGRLALGNEQFF.

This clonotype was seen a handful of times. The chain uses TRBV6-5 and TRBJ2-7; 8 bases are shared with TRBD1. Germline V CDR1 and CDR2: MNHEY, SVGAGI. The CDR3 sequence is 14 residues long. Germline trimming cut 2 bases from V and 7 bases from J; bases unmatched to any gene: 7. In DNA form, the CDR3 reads TGTGCCAGCAGTTACAGCCAGGGGGCAATTGAGCAGTACTTC. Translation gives CASSYSQGAIEQYF.

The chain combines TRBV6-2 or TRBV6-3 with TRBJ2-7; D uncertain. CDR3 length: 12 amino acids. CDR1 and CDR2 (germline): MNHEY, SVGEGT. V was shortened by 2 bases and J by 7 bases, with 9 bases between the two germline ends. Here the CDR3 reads CASSYDPWEQYF. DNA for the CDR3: TGTGCCAGCAGTTACGATCCGTGGGAGCAGTACTTC.

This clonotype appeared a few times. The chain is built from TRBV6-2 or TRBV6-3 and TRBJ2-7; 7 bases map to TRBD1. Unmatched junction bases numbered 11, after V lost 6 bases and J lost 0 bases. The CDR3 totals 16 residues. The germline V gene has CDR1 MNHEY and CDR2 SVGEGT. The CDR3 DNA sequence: TGTGCCAGCAGCACCCTTAGAACAGGGGACTCCTACGAGCAGTACTTC. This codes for CASSTLRTGDSYEQYF.

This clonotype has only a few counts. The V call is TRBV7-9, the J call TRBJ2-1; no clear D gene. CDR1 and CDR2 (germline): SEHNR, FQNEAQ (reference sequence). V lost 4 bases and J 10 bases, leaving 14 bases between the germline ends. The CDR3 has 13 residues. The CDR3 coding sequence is TGTGCCAGCAGCTACCCCTTAGCCCCGGAGCAGTTCTTC. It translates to CASSYPLAPEQFF.

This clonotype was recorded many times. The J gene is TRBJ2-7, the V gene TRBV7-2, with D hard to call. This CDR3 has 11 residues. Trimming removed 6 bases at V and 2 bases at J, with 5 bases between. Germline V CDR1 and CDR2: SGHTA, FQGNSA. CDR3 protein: CASRDAYEQYF. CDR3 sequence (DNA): TGTGCCAGCAGGGATGCCTACGAGCAGTACTTC. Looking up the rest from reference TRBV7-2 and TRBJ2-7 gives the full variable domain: GAGVSQSPSNKVTEKGKDVELRCDPISGHTALYWYRQSLGQGLEFLIYFQGNSAPDKSGLPSDRFSAERTGGSVSTLTIQRTQQEDSAVYLCASRDAYEQYFGPGTRLTVT.